There are many counts of the clone carrying this T cell receptor (beta chain). The antigen remains undetermined. Per the germline V gene, CDR1 is SQVTM and CDR2 is ANQGSEA. The ends were cut back, 1 base at V and 4 bases at J, with 7 bases in the middle. CDR3 size: 12 residues. Listed TCR primers, together with previously described methods, were used for the bulk TCR libraries. TCRdb processed the PCR reads anew with MiXCR; each CDR3 protein has one entry. The sample consists of 300,000 to 350,000 distinct CDR3 sequences, around 21% of them appearing once. Sorting was used to obtain naive CD8 T cells (CD8+CD4-CCR7+CD45RA+). The sample is drawn from a study of molecular identifiers for immune sequencing clone quantification. Whole-study findings and limits: Clones with over 20 RNA copies captured over 98% of effector molecules but under 1% of naive ones.

Source material: naive CD8+ T cells from blood, with Jurkat cell RNA spiked in. This sample's subset: FACS-sorted CD8+CD4-CCR7+CD45RA+ naive T cells. This receptor was taken from a human donor in good health. Some libraries in this study had Jurkat cell RNA spiked in. V usage is TRBV29-1 and J usage is TRBJ1-1; D uncertain. The CDR3, as DNA: TGCAGCGTTGAAGGGGCGGGCACTGAAGCTTTCTTT. Translated: CSVEGAGTEAFF.